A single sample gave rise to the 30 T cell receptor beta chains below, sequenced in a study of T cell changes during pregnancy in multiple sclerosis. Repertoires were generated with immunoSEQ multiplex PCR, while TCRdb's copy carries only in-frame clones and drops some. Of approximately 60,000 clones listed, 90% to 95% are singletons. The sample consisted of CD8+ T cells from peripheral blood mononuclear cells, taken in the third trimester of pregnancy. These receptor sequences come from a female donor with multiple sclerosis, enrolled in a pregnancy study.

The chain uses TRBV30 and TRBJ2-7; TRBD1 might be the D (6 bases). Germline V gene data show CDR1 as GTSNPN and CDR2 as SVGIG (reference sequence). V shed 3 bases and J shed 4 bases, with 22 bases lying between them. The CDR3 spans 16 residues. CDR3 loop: CAWRGESTGYIYEQYF. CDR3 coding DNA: TGTGCCTGGAGAGGTGAGAGTACAGGGTATATTTACGAGCAGTACTTC.

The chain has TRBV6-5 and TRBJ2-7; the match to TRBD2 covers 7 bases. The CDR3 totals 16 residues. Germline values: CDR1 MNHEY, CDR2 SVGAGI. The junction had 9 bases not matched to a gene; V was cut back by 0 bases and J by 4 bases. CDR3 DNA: TGTGCCAGCAGTTACTCATTGGCGGGGAGGGCGTACGAGCAGTACTTC. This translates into CASSYSLAGRAYEQYF.

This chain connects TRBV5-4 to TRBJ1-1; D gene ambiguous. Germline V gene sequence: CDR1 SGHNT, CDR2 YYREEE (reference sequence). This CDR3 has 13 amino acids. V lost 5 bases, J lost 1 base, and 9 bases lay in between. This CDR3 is CASRLTGNTEAFF. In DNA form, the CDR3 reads TGTGCCAGCAGATTAACTGGGAACACTGAAGCTTTCTTT.

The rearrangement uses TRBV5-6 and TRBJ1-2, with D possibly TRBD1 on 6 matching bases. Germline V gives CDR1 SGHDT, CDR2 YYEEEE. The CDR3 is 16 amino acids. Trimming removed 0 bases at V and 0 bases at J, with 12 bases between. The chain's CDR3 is CASSLGGTHPNYGYTF. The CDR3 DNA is TGTGCCAGCAGCTTGGGTGGGACACATCCTAACTATGGCTACACCTTC.

The CDR3 DNA follows: TGCGCCAGCAGCCAAGCGCCGGGACAGCAAGAGACCCAGTACTTC. It codes for CASSQAPGQQETQYF. The J gene is TRBJ2-5, the V gene TRBV4-1; the match to TRBD1 covers 7 bases. The CDR3 is made up of 15 amino acids. The ends lost 1 base at V and 2 bases at J; junction bases unmatched: 4. Looked up from germline, CDR1 is MGHRA and CDR2 is YSYEKL.

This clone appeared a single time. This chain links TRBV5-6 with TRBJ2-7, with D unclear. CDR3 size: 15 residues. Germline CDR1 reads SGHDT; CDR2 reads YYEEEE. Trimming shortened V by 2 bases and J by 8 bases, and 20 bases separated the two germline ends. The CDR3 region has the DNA TGTGCCAGCAGCTTAATTAGAGCCCCCCAACTCAAGCAGTACTTC. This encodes CASSLIRAPQLKQYF.

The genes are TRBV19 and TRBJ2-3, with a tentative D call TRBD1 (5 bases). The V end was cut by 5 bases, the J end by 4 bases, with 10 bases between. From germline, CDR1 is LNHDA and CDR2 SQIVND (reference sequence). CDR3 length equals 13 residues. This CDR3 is CASSPGFPDTQYF. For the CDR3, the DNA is TGTGCCAGTAGTCCAGGGTTTCCAGATACGCAGTATTTT.

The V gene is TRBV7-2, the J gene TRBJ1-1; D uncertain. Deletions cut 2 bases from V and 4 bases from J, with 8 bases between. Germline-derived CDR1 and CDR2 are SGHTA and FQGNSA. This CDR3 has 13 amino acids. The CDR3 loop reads CASSLWLSTEAFF. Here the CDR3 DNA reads TGTGCCAGCAGCTTATGGCTCAGCACTGAAGCTTTCTTT.

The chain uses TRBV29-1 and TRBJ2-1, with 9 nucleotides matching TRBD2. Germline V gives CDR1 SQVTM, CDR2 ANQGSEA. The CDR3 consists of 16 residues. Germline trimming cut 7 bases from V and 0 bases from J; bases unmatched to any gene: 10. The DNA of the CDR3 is TGCAGCGCTCGACGAGCGGGAGGTGGCTCCTACAATGAGCAGTTCTTC. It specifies CSARRAGGGSYNEQFF.

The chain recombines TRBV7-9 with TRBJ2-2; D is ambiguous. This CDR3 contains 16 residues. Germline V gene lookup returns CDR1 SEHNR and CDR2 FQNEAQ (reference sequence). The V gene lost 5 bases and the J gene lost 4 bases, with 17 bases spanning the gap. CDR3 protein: CASSPMSEESTGELFF. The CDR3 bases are TGTGCCAGCAGCCCAATGAGCGAAGAGTCCACCGGGGAGCTGTTTTTT.

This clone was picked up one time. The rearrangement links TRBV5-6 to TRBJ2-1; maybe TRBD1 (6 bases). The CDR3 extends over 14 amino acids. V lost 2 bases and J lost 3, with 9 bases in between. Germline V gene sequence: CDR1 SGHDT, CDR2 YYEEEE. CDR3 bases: TGTGCCAGCAGCTTCACAGGGTTCTACAATGAGCAGTTCTTC. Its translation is CASSFTGFYNEQFF.

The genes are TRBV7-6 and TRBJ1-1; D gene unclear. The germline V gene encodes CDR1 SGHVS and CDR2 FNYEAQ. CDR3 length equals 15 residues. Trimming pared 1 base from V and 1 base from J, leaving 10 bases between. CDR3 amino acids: CASSLDLVQNTEAFF. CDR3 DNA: TGTGCCAGCAGCTTAGATCTAGTGCAGAACACTGAAGCTTTCTTT.

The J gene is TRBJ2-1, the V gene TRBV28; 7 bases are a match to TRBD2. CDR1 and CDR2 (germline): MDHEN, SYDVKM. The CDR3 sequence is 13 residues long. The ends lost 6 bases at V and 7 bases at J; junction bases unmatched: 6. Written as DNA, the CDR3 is TGTGCCAGCAGAGGACTAGAGGGGAATGAGCAGTTCTTC. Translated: CASRGLEGNEQFF. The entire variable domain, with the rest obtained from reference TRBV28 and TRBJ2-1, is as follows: DVKVTQSSRYLVKRTGEKVFLECVQDMDHENMFWYRQDPGLGLRLIYFSYDVKMKEKGDIPEGYSVSREKKERFSLILESASTNQTSMYLCASRGLEGNEQFFGPGTRLTVL.

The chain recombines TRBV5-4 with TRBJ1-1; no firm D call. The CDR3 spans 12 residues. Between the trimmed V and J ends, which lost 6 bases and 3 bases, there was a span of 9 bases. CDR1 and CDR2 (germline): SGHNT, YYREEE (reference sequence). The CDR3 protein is CASIESDTEAFF. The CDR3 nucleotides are TGTGCCAGCATCGAGTCTGACACTGAAGCTTTCTTT.

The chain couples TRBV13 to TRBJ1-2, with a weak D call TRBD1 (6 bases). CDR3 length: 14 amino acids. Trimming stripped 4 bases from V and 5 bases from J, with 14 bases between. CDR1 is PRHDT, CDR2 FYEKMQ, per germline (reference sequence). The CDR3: CASSSTDSEYGYTF. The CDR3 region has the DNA TGTGCCAGCAGCTCCACGGACAGCGAATATGGCTACACCTTC.

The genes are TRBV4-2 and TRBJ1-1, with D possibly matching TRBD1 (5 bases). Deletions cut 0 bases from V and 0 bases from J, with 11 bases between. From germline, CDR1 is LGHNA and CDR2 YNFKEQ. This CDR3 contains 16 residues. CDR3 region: CASSQEGGQVNTEAFF. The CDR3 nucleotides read TGTGCCAGCAGCCAAGAGGGAGGACAAGTGAACACTGAAGCTTTCTTT.

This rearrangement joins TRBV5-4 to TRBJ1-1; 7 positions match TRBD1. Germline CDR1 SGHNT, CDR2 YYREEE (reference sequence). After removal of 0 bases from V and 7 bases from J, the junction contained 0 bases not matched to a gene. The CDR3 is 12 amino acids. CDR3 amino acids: CASSLGDSEAFF. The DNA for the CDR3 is TGTGCCAGCAGCTTGGGGGACAGTGAAGCTTTCTTT.

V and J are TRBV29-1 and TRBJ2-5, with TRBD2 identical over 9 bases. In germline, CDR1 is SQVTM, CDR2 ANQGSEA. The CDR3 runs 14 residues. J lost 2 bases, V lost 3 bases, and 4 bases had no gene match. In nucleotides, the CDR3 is TGCAGCGTTGACGGCGGGAGGGGACAAGAGACCCAGTACTTC. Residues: CSVDGGRGQETQYF.

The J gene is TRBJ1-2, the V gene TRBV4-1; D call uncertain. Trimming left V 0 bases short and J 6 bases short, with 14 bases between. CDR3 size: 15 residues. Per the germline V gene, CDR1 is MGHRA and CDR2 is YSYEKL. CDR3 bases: TGCGCCAGCAGCCAAGAACCGGGAGTGGTGAATGGCTACACCTTC. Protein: CASSQEPGVVNGYTF.

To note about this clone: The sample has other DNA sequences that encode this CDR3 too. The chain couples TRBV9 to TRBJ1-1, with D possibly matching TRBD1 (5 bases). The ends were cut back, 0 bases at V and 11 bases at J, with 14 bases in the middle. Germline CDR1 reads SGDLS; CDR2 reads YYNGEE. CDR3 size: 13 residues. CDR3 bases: TGTGCCAGCAGCGTAGGAACAGGCCAAGCGGCTTTCTTT. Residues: CASSVGTGQAAFF.

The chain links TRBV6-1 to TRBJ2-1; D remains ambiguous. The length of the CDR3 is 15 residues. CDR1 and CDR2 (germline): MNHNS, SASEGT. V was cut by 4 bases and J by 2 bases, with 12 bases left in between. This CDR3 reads CASSVPPSPYNEQFF. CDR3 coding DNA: TGTGCCAGCAGTGTCCCTCCGAGCCCCTACAATGAGCAGTTCTTC.

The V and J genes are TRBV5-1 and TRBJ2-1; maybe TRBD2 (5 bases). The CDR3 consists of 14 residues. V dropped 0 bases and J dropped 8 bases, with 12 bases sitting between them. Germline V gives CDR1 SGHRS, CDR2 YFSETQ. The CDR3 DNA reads TGCGCCAGCAGCTTGGAAGGACCGCGGGATGAGCAGTTCTTC. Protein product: CASSLEGPRDEQFF.

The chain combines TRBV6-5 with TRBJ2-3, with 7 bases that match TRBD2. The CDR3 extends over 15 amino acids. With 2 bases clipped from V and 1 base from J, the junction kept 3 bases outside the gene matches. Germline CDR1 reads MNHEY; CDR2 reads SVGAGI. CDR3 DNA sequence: TGTGCCAGCAGTTACGTAAGCGGGGGCACAGATACGCAGTATTTT. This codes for CASSYVSGGTDTQYF.

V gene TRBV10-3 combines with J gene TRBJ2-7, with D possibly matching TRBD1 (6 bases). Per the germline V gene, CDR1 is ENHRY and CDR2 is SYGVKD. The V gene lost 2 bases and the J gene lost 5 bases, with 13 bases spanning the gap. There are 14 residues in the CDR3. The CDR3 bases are TGTGCCATCAGTGAGAGCGACAGGTCCCACGAGCAGTACTTC. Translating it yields CAISESDRSHEQYF.

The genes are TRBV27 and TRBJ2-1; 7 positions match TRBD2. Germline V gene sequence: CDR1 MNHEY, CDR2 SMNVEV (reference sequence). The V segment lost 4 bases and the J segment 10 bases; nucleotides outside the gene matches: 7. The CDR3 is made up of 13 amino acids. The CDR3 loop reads CASSSLAPQEQFF. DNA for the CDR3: TGTGCCAGCAGTTCACTAGCGCCTCAGGAGCAGTTCTTC.

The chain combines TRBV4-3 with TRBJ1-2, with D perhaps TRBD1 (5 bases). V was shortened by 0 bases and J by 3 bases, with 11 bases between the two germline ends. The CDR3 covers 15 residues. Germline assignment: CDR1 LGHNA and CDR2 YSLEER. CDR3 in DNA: TGCGCCAGCAGCCAAGACACAGGTGCCTACTATGGCTACACCTTC. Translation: CASSQDTGAYYGYTF.

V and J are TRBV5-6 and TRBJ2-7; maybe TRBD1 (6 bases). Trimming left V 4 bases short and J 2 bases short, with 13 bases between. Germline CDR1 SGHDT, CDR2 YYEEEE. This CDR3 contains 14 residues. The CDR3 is CASSLGQFPYEQYF. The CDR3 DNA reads TGTGCCAGCAGCCTTGGACAGTTTCCCTACGAGCAGTACTTC.

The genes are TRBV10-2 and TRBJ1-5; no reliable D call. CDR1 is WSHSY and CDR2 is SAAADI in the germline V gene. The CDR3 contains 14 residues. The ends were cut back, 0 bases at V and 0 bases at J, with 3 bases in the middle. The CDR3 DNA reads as TGCGCCAGCAGTGAGTCGAGTAGCAATCAGCCCCAGCATTTT. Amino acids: CASSESSSNQPQHF.

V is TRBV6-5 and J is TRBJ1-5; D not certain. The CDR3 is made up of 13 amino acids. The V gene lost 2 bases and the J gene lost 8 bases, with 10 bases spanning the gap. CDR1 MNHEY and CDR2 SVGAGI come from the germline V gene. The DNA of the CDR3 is TGTGCCAGCAGTTACGCAGCAGGTGAGCCCCAGCATTTT. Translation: CASSYAAGEPQHF.

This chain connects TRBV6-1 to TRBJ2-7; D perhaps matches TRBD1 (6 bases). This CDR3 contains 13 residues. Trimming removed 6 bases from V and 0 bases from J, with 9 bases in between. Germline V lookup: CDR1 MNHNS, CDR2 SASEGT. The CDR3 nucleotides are TGTGCCAGCAGCCCGGGACACTCCTACGAGCAGTACTTC. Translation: CASSPGHSYEQYF.